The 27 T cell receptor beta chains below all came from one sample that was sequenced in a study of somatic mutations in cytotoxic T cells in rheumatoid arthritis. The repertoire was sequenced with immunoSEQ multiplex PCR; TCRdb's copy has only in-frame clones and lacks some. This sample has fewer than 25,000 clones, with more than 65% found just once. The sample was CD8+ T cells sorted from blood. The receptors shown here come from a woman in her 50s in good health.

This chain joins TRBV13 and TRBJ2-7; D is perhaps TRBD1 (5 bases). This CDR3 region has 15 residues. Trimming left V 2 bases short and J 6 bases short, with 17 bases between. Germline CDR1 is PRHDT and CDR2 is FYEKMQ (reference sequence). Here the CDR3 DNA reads TGTGCCAGCAGCTTATATTGGCAGGGTCAGCGCGAGCAGTACTTC. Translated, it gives CASSLYWQGQREQYF.

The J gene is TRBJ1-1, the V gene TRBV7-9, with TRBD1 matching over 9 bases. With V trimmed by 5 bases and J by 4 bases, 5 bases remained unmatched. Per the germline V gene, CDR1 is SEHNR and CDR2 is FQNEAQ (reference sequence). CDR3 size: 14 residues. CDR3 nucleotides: TGTGCCAGCAGCGGGGGACAGGGAGTCACTGAAGCTTTCTTT. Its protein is CASSGGQGVTEAFF.

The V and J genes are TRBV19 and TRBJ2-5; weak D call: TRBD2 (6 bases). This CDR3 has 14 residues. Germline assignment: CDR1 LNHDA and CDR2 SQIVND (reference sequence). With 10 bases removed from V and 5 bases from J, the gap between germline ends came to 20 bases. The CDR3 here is CATRPGVWGETQYF. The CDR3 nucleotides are TGTGCCACCAGGCCGGGAGTCTGGGGGGAGACCCAGTACTTC.

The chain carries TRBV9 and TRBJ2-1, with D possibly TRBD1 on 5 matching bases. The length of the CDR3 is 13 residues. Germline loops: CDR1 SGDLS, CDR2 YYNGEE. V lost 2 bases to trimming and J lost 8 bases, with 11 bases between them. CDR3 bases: TGTGCCAGCAGCGTCCTCTCAGGGCATGAGCAGTTCTTC. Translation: CASSVLSGHEQFF.

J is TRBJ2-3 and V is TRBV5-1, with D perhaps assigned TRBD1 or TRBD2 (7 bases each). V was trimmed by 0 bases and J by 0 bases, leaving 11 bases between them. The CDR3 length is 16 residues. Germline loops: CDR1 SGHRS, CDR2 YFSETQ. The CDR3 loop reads CASSLGEGQSTDTQYF. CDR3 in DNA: TGCGCCAGCAGCTTGGGGGAGGGACAGAGCACAGATACGCAGTATTTT.

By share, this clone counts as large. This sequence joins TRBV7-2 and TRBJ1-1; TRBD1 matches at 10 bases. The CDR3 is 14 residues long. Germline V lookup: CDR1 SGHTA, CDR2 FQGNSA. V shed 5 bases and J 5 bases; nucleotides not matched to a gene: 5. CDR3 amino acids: CASSPRTGGTEAFF. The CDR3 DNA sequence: TGTGCCAGCAGCCCACGGACAGGGGGAACTGAAGCTTTCTTT.

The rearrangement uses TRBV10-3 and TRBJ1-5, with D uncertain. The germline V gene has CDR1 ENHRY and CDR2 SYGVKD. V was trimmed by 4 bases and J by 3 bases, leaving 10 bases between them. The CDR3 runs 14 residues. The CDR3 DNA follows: TGTGCCATCAGTGGGTCGGGGAACAATCAGCCCCAGCATTTT. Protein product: CAISGSGNNQPQHF.

The CDR3 spells CASSSPPSGHNEQFF. The CDR3 coding sequence is TGTGCCAGCAGTTCCCCCCCCAGCGGCCACAATGAGCAGTTCTTC. This sequence joins TRBV27 and TRBJ2-1; D is perhaps TRBD2 (5 bases). CDR3 length: 15 amino acids. Between the trimmed V and J ends, which lost 4 bases and 5 bases, there was a span of 15 bases. The germline V gene has CDR1 MNHEY and CDR2 SMNVEV (reference sequence).

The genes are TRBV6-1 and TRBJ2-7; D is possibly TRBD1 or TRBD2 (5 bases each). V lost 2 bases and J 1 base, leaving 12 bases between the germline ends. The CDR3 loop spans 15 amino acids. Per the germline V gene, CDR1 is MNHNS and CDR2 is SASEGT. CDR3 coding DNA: TGTGCCAGCAGTGAAACAGGCGAGGGGTCCTACGAGCAGTACTTC. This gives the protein CASSETGEGSYEQYF.

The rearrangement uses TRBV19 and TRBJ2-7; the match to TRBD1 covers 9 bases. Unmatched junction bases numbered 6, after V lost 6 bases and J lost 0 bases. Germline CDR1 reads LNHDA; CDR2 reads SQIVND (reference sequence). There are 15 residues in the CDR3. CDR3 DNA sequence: TGTGCCAGTAGCTTGACAGGGGGATTCTCCTACGAGCAGTACTTC. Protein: CASSLTGGFSYEQYF. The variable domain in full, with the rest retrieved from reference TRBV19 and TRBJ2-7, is DGGITQSPKYLFRKEGQNVTLSCEQNLNHDAMYWYRQDPGQGLRLIYYSQIVNDFQKGDIAEGYSVSREKKESFPLTVTSAQKNPTAFYLCASSLTGGFSYEQYFGPGTRLTVT.

The CDR3 sequence: CASSISSGTGFGYTF. DNA of the CDR3: TGTGCCAGTAGCATTTCCTCCGGGACAGGGTTCGGCTACACCTTC. This sequence joins TRBV19 and TRBJ1-2, with 9 bases lining up with TRBD1. V was clipped by 6 bases and J by 8 bases; unmatched bases: 13. The CDR3 is made up of 15 amino acids. The germline V gene has CDR1 LNHDA and CDR2 SQIVND (reference sequence).

DNA for the CDR3: TGCAGCGTCCCGGGTTCGAACACTGAAGCTTTCTTT. Encoded protein: CSVPGSNTEAFF. The J gene is TRBJ1-1, the V gene TRBV29-1, with D unclear. Germline V CDR1 and CDR2: SQVTM, ANQGSEA. The CDR3 is made up of 12 amino acids. V was clipped by 6 bases and J by 1 base, with 9 bases between them.

The CDR3 region is CASMGVNTEAFF. The CDR3 coding sequence is TGTGCCAGCATGGGTGTGAACACTGAAGCTTTCTTT. The chain links TRBV14 to TRBJ1-1, with no clear D. The V end lost 7 bases, the J end lost 0 bases, and 6 bases lay between the germline ends. This CDR3 region has 12 residues. The germline V gene encodes CDR1 SGHDN and CDR2 FVKESK.

The CDR3 DNA follows: TGTGCCAGCGCGACGTCGCAGGGGGATGAAAAACTGTTTTTT. This codes for CASATSQGDEKLFF. V usage is TRBV7-9 and J usage is TRBJ1-4; 7 nucleotides line up with TRBD1. Germline assignment: CDR1 SEHNR and CDR2 FQNEAQ (reference sequence). The CDR3 has 14 residues. V lost 8 bases, J lost 6 bases, and 9 bases stayed unmatched.

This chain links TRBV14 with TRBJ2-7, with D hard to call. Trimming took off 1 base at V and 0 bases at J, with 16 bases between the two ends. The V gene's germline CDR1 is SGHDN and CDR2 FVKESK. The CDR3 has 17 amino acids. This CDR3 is CASSQGPNGLSSYEQYF. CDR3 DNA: TGTGCCAGCAGCCAAGGGCCAAACGGATTGAGCTCCTACGAGCAGTACTTC.

The CDR3 protein is CASSYSINGNEQFF. CDR3 DNA: TGTGCCAGCAGTTACTCGATTAATGGCAATGAGCAGTTCTTC. This chain uses TRBV6-5 with TRBJ2-1; D remains ambiguous. Trimming cost V 0 bases and J 6 bases, with 9 bases left between them. The CDR3 extends over 14 amino acids. The germline CDR1 and CDR2 sequences are MNHEY and SVGAGI.

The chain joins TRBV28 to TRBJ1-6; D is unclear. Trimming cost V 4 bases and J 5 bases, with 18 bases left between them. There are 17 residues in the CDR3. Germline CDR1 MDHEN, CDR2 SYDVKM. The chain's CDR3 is CASSYGPRQAHNSPLHF. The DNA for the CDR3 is TGTGCCAGCAGTTATGGGCCCCGCCAGGCCCATAATTCACCCCTCCACTTT.

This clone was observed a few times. CDR3 sequence (DNA): TGTGCCAGCAGGAGCGGTGATCGCACTGAAGCTTTCTTT. Its protein is CASRSGDRTEAFF. The V and J genes are TRBV5-4 and TRBJ1-1, with D unclear. The CDR3 loop spans 13 amino acids. CDR1 SGHNT and CDR2 YYREEE come from the germline V gene (reference sequence). Trimming stripped 5 bases from V and 4 bases from J, with 12 bases between.

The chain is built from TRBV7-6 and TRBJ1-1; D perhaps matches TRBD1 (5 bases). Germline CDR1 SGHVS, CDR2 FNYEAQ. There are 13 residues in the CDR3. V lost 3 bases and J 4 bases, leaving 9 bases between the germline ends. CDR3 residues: CASSLGQTTEAFF. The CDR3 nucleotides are TGTGCCAGCAGCTTGGGGCAGACCACTGAAGCTTTCTTT.

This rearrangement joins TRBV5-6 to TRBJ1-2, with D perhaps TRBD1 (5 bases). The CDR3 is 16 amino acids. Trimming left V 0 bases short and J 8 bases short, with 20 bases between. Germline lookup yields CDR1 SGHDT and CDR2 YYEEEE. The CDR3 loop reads CASSLEGLGGYGGYTF. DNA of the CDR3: TGTGCCAGCAGCTTGGAAGGGTTGGGGGGGTATGGAGGCTACACCTTC.

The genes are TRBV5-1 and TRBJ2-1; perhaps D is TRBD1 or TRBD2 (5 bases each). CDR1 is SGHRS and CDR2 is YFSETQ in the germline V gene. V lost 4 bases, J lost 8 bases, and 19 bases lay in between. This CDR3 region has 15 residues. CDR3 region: CASSGGFAKWDEQFF. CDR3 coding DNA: TGCGCCAGCAGCGGGGGATTCGCAAAGTGGGATGAGCAGTTCTTC.

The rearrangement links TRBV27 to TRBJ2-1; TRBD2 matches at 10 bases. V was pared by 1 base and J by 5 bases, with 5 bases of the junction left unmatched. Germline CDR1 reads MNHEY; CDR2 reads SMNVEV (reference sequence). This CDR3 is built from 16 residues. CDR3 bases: TGTGCCAGCAGTTTATTAGTAGCGGGGGGCCACAATGAGCAGTTCTTC. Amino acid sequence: CASSLLVAGGHNEQFF.

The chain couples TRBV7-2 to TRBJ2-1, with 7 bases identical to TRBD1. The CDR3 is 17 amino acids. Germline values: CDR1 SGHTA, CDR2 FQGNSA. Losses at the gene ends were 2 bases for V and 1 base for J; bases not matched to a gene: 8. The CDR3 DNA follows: TGTGCCAGCAGCTTACACTCCGGGACAGAGTCCTACAATGAGCAGTTCTTC. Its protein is CASSLHSGTESYNEQFF.

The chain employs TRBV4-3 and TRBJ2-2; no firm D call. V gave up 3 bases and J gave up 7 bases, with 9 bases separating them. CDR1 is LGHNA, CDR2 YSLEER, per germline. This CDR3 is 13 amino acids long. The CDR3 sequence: CASSHHASGELFF. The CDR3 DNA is TGCGCCAGCAGCCACCACGCCAGCGGGGAGCTGTTTTTT.

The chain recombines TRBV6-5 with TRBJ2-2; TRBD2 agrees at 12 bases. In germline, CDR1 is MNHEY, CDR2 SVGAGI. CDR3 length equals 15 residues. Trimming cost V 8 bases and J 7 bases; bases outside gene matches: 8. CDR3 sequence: CASGGTSGRFGELFF. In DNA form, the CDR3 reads TGTGCCAGCGGGGGAACTAGCGGGAGGTTCGGGGAGCTGTTTTTT.

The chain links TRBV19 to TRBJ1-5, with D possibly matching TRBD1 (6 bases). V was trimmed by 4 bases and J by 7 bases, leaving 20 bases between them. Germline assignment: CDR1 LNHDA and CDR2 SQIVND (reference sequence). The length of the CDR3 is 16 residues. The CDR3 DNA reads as TGTGCCAGTAGTACTCTGGCAGGGGAAATAGGGCAGCCCCAGCATTTT. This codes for CASSTLAGEIGQPQHF.

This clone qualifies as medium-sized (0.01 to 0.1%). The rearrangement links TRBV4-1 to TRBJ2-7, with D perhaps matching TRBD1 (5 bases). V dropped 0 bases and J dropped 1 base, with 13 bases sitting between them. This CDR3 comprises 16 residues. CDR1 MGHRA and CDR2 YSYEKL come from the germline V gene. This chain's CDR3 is CASSQDWQGRSYEQYF. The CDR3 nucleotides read TGCGCCAGCAGCCAAGATTGGCAGGGCCGATCCTACGAGCAGTACTTC.